The 10 T cell receptor beta chains reported below all come from one sample, sequenced in a study of OX40 agonist ivuxolimab in advanced cancers. Profiled with immunoSEQ multiplex PCR; TCRdb holds only in-frame clones, not every one. Among more than 50,000 clones listed, about 79% were seen once. Sequenced material: CD4+ or CD8+ T cells sorted from blood, taken in a trial of the OX40 agonist ivuxolimab. All receptors come from an adult with an advanced solid tumor such as melanoma, head and neck, liver or kidney cancer.

The rearrangement joins TRBV5-6 to TRBJ2-2; 9 nucleotides align to TRBD2. Looked up from germline, CDR1 is SGHDT and CDR2 is YYEEEE. The CDR3 has 18 residues. J gave up 2 bases and V 2 bases, and 10 bases lay outside the gene matches. This CDR3 reads CASSFGPAGGPNTGELFF. The CDR3 DNA sequence: TGTGCCAGCAGCTTTGGCCCGGCGGGGGGGCCAAACACCGGGGAGCTGTTTTTT. Complete variable domain (other parts from reference TRBV5-6 and TRBJ2-2): DAGVTQSPTHLIKTRGQQVTLRCSPKSGHDTVSWYQQALGQGPQFIFQYYEEEERQRGNFPDRFSGHQFPNYSSELNVNALLLGDSALYLCASSFGPAGGPNTGELFFGEGSRLTVL.

The chain links TRBV7-8 to TRBJ2-7; D is ambiguous. The germline V gene encodes CDR1 SGHVS and CDR2 FQNEAQ. The CDR3 consists of 11 residues. Trimming stripped 1 base from V and 4 bases from J, with 2 bases between. The CDR3 sequence: CASSLEYEQYF. CDR3 bases: TGTGCCAGCAGCTTAGAGTACGAGCAGTACTTC.

This chain uses TRBV7-2 with TRBJ2-5, with D possibly TRBD2 on 5 matching bases. Germline assignment: CDR1 SGHTA and CDR2 FQGNSA. V lost 2 bases and J lost 3, with 10 bases in between. This CDR3 spans 14 amino acids. The CDR3 spells CASSLSRDKETQYF. The DNA of the CDR3 is TGTGCCAGCAGCTTATCTCGGGATAAAGAGACCCAGTACTTC. Complete variable domain (other parts from reference TRBV7-2 and TRBJ2-5): GAGVSQSPSNKVTEKGKDVELRCDPISGHTALYWYRQSLGQGLEFLIYFQGNSAPDKSGLPSDRFSAERTGGSVSTLTIQRTQQEDSAVYLCASSLSRDKETQYFGPGTRLLVL.

The V call is TRBV4-2, the J call TRBJ1-2, with unresolved D. The CDR3 contains 14 residues. Trimming removed 1 base from V and 4 bases from J, with 10 bases in between. Germline CDR1 LGHNA, CDR2 YNFKEQ. CDR3 protein: CASSQVGPFYGYTF. Written as DNA, the CDR3 is TGTGCCAGCAGCCAAGTAGGGCCCTTCTATGGCTACACCTTC.

This clone was detected only once. The V and J genes are TRBV19 and TRBJ1-1; TRBD1 aligns across 7 bases. Germline V CDR1 and CDR2: LNHDA, SQIVND (reference sequence). V was clipped by 5 bases and J by 9 bases; unmatched bases: 6. The CDR3 spans 12 residues. The CDR3, as DNA: TGTGCCAGTAGTCTTAGGGACAGAAAAGCTTTCTTT. It encodes CASSLRDRKAFF.

This clone appeared once. The chain is built from TRBV28 and TRBJ1-2; weak D call: TRBD1 (5 bases). Per the germline V gene, CDR1 is MDHEN and CDR2 is SYDVKM. The CDR3 is 13 residues long. V lost 3 bases, J lost 8 bases, and 13 bases lay in between. CDR3 DNA: TGTGCCAGCAGTTTTGAAGGGGCGCGCGGCTACACCTTC. It is translated as CASSFEGARGYTF.

The chain uses TRBV19 and TRBJ1-2; the D gene is possibly TRBD1 (6 bases). The V end lost 4 bases, the J end lost 7 bases, and 16 bases lay between the germline ends. The CDR3 loop spans 14 amino acids. Germline V gene lookup returns CDR1 LNHDA and CDR2 SQIVND (reference sequence). The CDR3 region has the DNA TGTGCCAGTAGTACCCCGCGGACAGACGTTGGCTACACCTTC. Protein sequence: CASSTPRTDVGYTF.

The chain has TRBV19 and TRBJ1-6; 7 bases line up with TRBD1. V dropped 5 bases and J dropped 3; count of bases not matched to a gene: 7. This CDR3 region has 16 residues. Germline V gene lookup returns CDR1 LNHDA and CDR2 SQIVND (reference sequence). CDR3 in amino acids: CASSVDRDFYNSPLHF. The CDR3 DNA follows: TGTGCCAGTAGTGTCGACAGGGACTTCTATAATTCACCCCTCCACTTT.

The chain has TRBV9 and TRBJ2-7, with 11 bases that match TRBD1. V lost 3 bases and J lost 7; bases outside the gene matches: 6. CDR3 length equals 14 residues. CDR1 and CDR2 from the germline V gene are SGDLS and YYNGEE. CDR3 amino acids: CASSAGQGAWEQYF. In nucleotides, the CDR3 is TGTGCCAGCAGCGCCGGACAGGGGGCCTGGGAGCAGTACTTC.

CDR3 sequence (DNA): TGTGCCAGCTCCCGGGACAGGGTAACTAGCTCCTACAATGAGCAGTTCTTC. Translation: CASSRDRVTSSYNEQFF. This sequence joins TRBV18 and TRBJ2-1; 9 nucleotides match TRBD1. This CDR3 has 17 amino acids. The germline V gene encodes CDR1 KGHSH and CDR2 LQKENI. The junction had 9 bases not matched to a gene; V was cut back by 6 bases and J by 0 bases.